The TCR beta chain under discussion was sequenced for a study of shared clonotypes between healthy human individuals. Background on the study: With ages of 18 to 49, the donors were two women and three men.

Looked up from germline, CDR1 is KGHSH and CDR2 is LQKENI. Trimming stripped 5 bases from V and 7 bases from J, with 14 bases between. The CDR3 sequence is 13 residues long. Profiling relied on immunoSEQ multiplex PCR, and the TCRdb table lists in-frame clones only, not all of them. Of hundreds of thousands of clones listed, around two thirds were seen once; the top ten hold around 10%. The count of this clone is one. This chain connects TRBV18 to TRBJ1-1; no clear D gene. Sequenced material: memory CD4+ T cells sorted from blood. The sample's subset: CD45RA-negative fraction. The TCR originated in a man aged 30 to 39 in good health. In DNA form, the CDR3 reads TGTGCCAGCTCAGCTACAGTGGAGAGTGAAGCTTTCTTT. Protein product: CASSATVESEAFF.